Described below is a single T cell receptor (beta chain) sequence and its context. CDR1 is MGHRA, CDR2 YSYEKL, per germline. The CDR3 loop spans 16 amino acids. V was trimmed by 2 bases and J by 2 bases, leaving 16 bases between them. These data come from a study of T-cell reconstitution after alpha-beta-depleted transplantation in children. The TCRbeta library was prepared with unique molecular identifiers. A single record per CDR3 protein comes from TCRdb applying MiXCR to the PCR reads. The table includes about 980,000 distinct CDR3 sequences, 25% to 30% detected once. The chain is built from TRBV4-1 and TRBJ2-7, with D tentatively TRBD1 (5 bases). The TCR was taken from a boy in the first two years of life who had a stem cell transplant for SCID, so the T cells may come from the graft donor. Sample: PBMCs, mostly from graft donor cells, taken 360 days after TCRalphabeta/CD19-depleted stem cell transplant. DNA for the CDR3: TGCGCCAGCAGCCAAAAGCTCTGGCAGGGCCCCTACGAGCAGTACTTC. Residues: CASSQKLWQGPYEQYF.